This TCR beta chain appears in the sequencing data of a study of human T cells and chemical hapten exposure. Study overall: 2% DPC was applied to roughly 2 cm by roughly 2 cm of upper inner arm skin for sensitization. Study findings and constraints: Sensitization with DPC brought no change to TCRs above 1 in 1000 in frequency.

The time point denotes: patch test 1, 2 weeks after DPC sensitization. Treatment noted: therapeutic diphenylcyclopropenone sensitization with weekly scalp DPC. CDR3 length: 16 residues. The V end lost 3 bases, the J end lost 2 bases, and 16 bases lay between the germline ends. Germline V gene lookup returns CDR1 MNHEY and CDR2 SMNVEV (reference sequence). TCRdb processed the RACE reads anew with MiXCR; each CDR3 protein has one entry. Among roughly 360,000 distinct CDR3 sequences listed, approximately 5.1% were seen once. This clonotype was seen many times. What it recognizes is unknown. The sequencing used whole blood, collected in connection with sensitization to the hapten diphenylcyclopropenone (DPC). This sequence was found in a woman aged 45-60 years with alopecia areata. Some clones in this sample may be carry-over from other donors' samples. J is TRBJ1-2 and V is TRBV27; D is perhaps TRBD1 (6 bases). CDR3 protein: CASSFRQDEINYGYTF. CDR3 nucleotide sequence: TGTGCCAGCAGTTTCCGACAGGACGAAATAAACTATGGCTACACCTTC.